This record concerns one TCR beta chain sequence. Germline V gene data show CDR1 as SGDLS and CDR2 as YYNGEE. V was shortened by 0 bases and J by 5 bases, with 20 bases between the two germline ends. The CDR3 is made up of 17 amino acids. Survey-level TCR beta sequencing used the immunoSEQ assay. Some clones are missing from TCRdb's copy, which holds only in-frame ones; the method was immunoSEQ multiplex PCR. The data contain under 55,000 clones, more than 85% of them singletons. The receptor was isolated from a man between 35 and 55 years old with rheumatoid arthritis. The rearrangement links TRBV9 to TRBJ1-2; D perhaps matches TRBD1 (5 bases). Sequenced material: PBMCs. The CDR3 is CASSVGSLGRDLYGYTF. CDR3 DNA: TGTGCCAGCAGCGTAGGTTCGTTGGGCAGGGACTTGTATGGCTACACCTTC.